This record looks at one T cell receptor beta chain sequence and its context. This clone has just a few counts. No cognate antigen has been identified for it. No much larger clonotype is one base removed from it; base qualities were not supplied. Library generation was performed with the immunoSEQ multiplex PCR assay. For the multiplex PCR, a mixture combining 60 forward primers for TCR Vbeta segments and 13 reverse primers for TCR Jbeta segments was used. Amplification of the CDR3 region of rearranged TCR beta genes was performed with a multiplex PCR assay on genomic DNA. Amplified TCR beta libraries were sequenced as 87-base-pair reads on the Illumina HiSeq System. The published analysis was carried out like this. In a later analysis, tens of millions of unique TCR beta chains were counted across the roughly 610 repertoires, and around 10 million of these chains were shared by at least two donors. Raw reads were error-corrected and collapsed into unique sequences by a nearest-neighbor algorithm in which closely related sequences were merged to remove PCR and sequencing errors. Alignment of CDR3 sequences to IMGT reference sequences was used to assign V, D and J gene segments. Each retained sequence needed at least a six-nucleotide match to both a V gene segment and a J gene segment. Rearrangements were classified as productive when the CDR3 lacked stop codons and remained in frame with V and J, and all other rearrangements were classified as non-productive. CDR3 was defined by IMGT convention, running from the second conserved V-encoded cysteine to the conserved J-encoded phenylalanine. Sequences without an unambiguous match to a single V gene segment were excluded from the earlier analysis of about 640 of the donors. An earlier analysis of several hundred of the donors classified V segments as functional when productive rearrangements were above 56.7% and as segregating when the standard deviation between donors was above 5%. A statistical classification framework was developed to diagnose cytomegalovirus status using the catalog of TCR beta chain sequences. In a later analysis, TCR nucleotide sequences were compared against IMGT/GENE-DB human TR gene sequences so that V and J genes could be assigned. A later analysis assigned CDR3 sequences and most-parsimonious VDJ recombination scenarios with the TCRdist pipeline. In a later analysis, every TCR beta chain was defined by the combination of its CDR3 amino acid sequence and its V-gene family, and reads without a unique V-gene family were dropped. As a way to deal with suspected cross-contamination and a sequencing artifact, a later analysis dropped 450 to 700 nucleotide sequences that were highly shared and had low generation probability. A later analysis calculated a clonal expansion index for each public chain from normalized within-repertoire ranks of inferred template counts. A later analysis computed generation probabilities with a VDJ recombination model fitted to out-of-frame rearrangements, and checked the results against IGoR. A later analysis scored TCR-TCR, TCR-HLA and TCR-CMV co-occurrence with hypergeometric tests, applying a repertoire-size bias correction to TCR pairs. False discovery rates were estimated in a later analysis by permuting HLA or CMV assignments 20 times. In a later analysis, co-occurring TCRs were grouped using DBSCAN, with TCRdist sequence similarity added in when clustering inside HLA-allele-positive subsets. Repertoires with fewer than 30,000 or more than 120,000 public chains were left out of co-occurrence clustering, as were five repertoires with anomalous nucleotide sharing. Entries here come from immuneACCESS through TCRdb and include only in-frame sequences with V and J called. Some clones fail to appear in such tables; in the studies checked, an unresolved V gene covers under half of the shortfall, and the cause of the remainder is unknown. The DNA gave D and trimming, while V, J and clone size come from that table. A total of some 150,000 clones appear in this sample, roughly 81% of them only once. Approximately 5% of the sample comes from the top ten.

This sample is drawn from a study of cytomegalovirus exposure and HLA in healthy donors (dated by TCRdb to about 2017). About the investigation overall: In an earlier analysis of 550 to 750 of the donors, 276 Gb of sequence data and some 120 million unique TCR beta sequences from about 180 million T cells were reported. Roughly 300 gigabases of sequencing data and approximately 84 million unique TCR sequences were included in an early release covering 550 to 650 HLA-typed donors. The genetic ancestry cluster associated with self-reported Caucasian donors included over 80% of the roughly 380 genotyped donors. The aim of the study was to test whether cataloging public T cell receptors could identify signatures of past pathogen exposure. The study used immunosequencing to profile the T cell repertoires of more than 650 subjects and linked those repertoires to cytomegalovirus serostatus. A separate validation cohort of approximately 130 different subjects was used in addition to the approximately 700-subject first cohort. High-throughput TCR immunosequencing, statistical association of individual TCRs with disease status, and machine learning were combined to predict cytomegalovirus infection status. A later analysis re-analyzed previously published TCR beta repertoires from about 600 donors and added high-resolution HLA genotyping to study TCR occurrence patterns. In the later analysis, no new phenotypic data were used to find candidate immune exposures; instead, reliance was placed on TCR beta sequences and their occurrence across donors. In an earlier analysis of roughly 540 of the donors, high-throughput TCR beta sequencing was used to judge whether each TCR beta V gene segment behaved as functional or pseudogenic. Donor age, sex, ethnicity and CMV serostatus were compiled together with the repertoire data. A later genetic analysis used genome-wide SNP genotypes for about 60% of the roughly 700 donors, treating that subset as a discovery cohort. Every repertoire in the discovery cohort had been generated on one and the same sequencing platform. HLA typing included class I and class II loci at four-digit resolution. Typing coverage varied by locus: 629-630 donors for A, B, C, DRB1 and DQB1; 500 to 550 for DQA1; about 590 for DPA1; around 450 for DPB1. Roughly 5 DR-DQ haplotypes were handled as single units for association and clustering because linkage in the cohort was strong. Across around 400 genotyped donors of the cohort, an average of roughly 200,000 unique TCR beta nucleotide sequences per donor were sequenced, and around 19% of those sequences were non-productive.

The cohort was made up of under 800 healthy bone marrow donors. Cohort members were all nominally healthy when sampled, although unrecorded immune exposures were likely present. The donor was CMV seropositive and belonged to the group of 250 to 350 seropositive cohort members. Each donor provided a peripheral blood sample, and peripheral blood mononuclear cells were used for TCR beta sequencing. Genomic DNA was extracted from the blood cell samples with the Qiagen DNeasy Blood Extraction Kit. CDR1 LGHNA and CDR2 YNFKEQ were looked up in the germline V gene. Trimming accounts for 1 base at V and 3 bases at J, while the number of junction bases matched to no gene is 3. Counted from cysteine to phenylalanine, this CDR3 has 15 amino acids. Of all the DNA, just the CDR3 is kept, 45 bases in frame from base 1. Study-wide findings and limitations: A further reported finding was that TCR beta sequences accurately predicted the HLA-A and HLA-B alleles for most subjects in the first cohort. The cohort was sequenced for TCR beta chains only, and without alpha or paired-chain data the features that could be detected were limited. Assigning TCR associations to individual alleles was difficult when HLA alleles, especially DR and DQ, strongly co-occurred. The only immune exposure information available for the cohort was CMV serostatus. Sequencing depth was assumed to be roughly uniform across donors in the presence/absence analyses, though that assumption may not hold. In a later analysis, several top co-occurrence clusters were reported to appear linked to parvovirus B19, influenza, CMV and Epstein-Barr virus. In an earlier analysis of fewer than 700 of the donors, most TCR beta V segments appeared in productive rearrangements about 87% or about 30% of the time, broadly matching IMGT annotations. A cluster of highly shared sequence variants was judged likely to be a technical artifact of the sequencing pipeline. A later analysis found that most CMV-associated TCR beta chains appeared HLA-restricted, with HLA associations seemingly driven largely by CMV exposure. A later genetic analysis reported fewer N-insertions in productive TCRs among donors in an Asian-associated ancestry cluster than the roughly 640-donor mean. In a later analysis, the rate of TCR association differed among HLA loci, with DRB1 alleles having the most associated TCRs and HLA-C alleles having the fewest. Because counts were too low, roughly 16 rarely observed V segments, including chromosome 9 orphons, were left out of the earlier analysis of some 600 of the donors. Because the 87-base-pair reads could not distinguish some IMGT-functional V segments, including TRBV6-2 and TRBV6-3, those segments were excluded. A few of the identified cytomegalovirus-associated TCR beta chains were confirmed in vitro to be specific for cytomegalovirus antigens. Most TCR sequences were seen in very few donors, while some public TCRs were found in many individuals. In a later analysis, HLA-associated TCR beta chains showed more clonal expansion and lower generation probabilities than non-associated chains that were equally common. In a later analysis, 16,951 TCR beta sequences were associated with specific HLA alleles at a false discovery rate of 0.05. Correlated functional status among segregating V segments might be attributable to linkage disequilibrium, but an unknown experimental factor could not be ruled out. The authors suggested that the approach could potentially be generalized to other disease states and immunological phenotypes. In a later genetic analysis, a missense DCLRE1C variant was associated with V-gene and J-gene trimming of TCR beta chains, and the association was replicated in an independent cohort. HLA typing was unavailable for some donors at each locus, so association tests used only the typed subset. The study gave a list of 150 to 200 TCR beta chains associated with cytomegalovirus. In both the original and validation cohorts, the classifier was reported to diagnose cytomegalovirus status with high specificity and sensitivity.

The V and J segments used are TRBV4-2 and TRBJ2-5; 9 bases in between match TRBD1. This TCR came from a woman aged 18-29 years in good health and CMV-seropositive. The source material was PBMCs. The DNA sequence is as follows: TGTGCCAGCAGCCAAGGCGGGACAGGGAAAGAGACCCAGTACTTC. The encoded protein is CASSQGGTGKETQYF.